The next 25 T cell receptor beta chains were all read from a single sample in a study of shared clonotypes between healthy human individuals. The repertoire was sequenced with immunoSEQ multiplex PCR; TCRdb's copy has only in-frame clones and lacks some. Found here are roughly 330,000 clones, about 74% of them singletons; the top ten hold 10%. Sequences were obtained from memory CD4+ T cells sorted from blood. Subset meaning: CD45RA-negative fraction. The receptors derive from a man in his thirties or forties in good health.

The sample holds many counts of this clone. The chain links TRBV28 to TRBJ2-2, with D maybe TRBD2 (5 bases). The CDR3 totals 15 residues. CDR1 MDHEN and CDR2 SYDVKM come from the germline V gene. The V end lost 3 bases, the J end lost 4 bases, and 12 bases lay between the germline ends. CDR3 sequence (DNA): TGTGCCAGCAGTTTTCTTGTCGGGGTCACCGGGGAGCTGTTTTTT. It translates to CASSFLVGVTGELFF.

The chain employs TRBV11-2 and TRBJ1-2; the match to TRBD1 covers 8 bases. V shed 5 bases, J shed 4 bases, and the junction held 12 bases outside the gene matches. The CDR3 extends over 16 amino acids. Germline V gives CDR1 SGHAT, CDR2 FQNNGV. CDR3 DNA sequence: TGTGCCAGCAGCCCGGGACAGGAGGTCAAGCGCTATGGCTACACCTTC. It encodes CASSPGQEVKRYGYTF.

This sequence joins TRBV14 and TRBJ2-3; 9 bases are a match to TRBD2. The junction had 15 bases not matched to a gene; V was cut back by 3 bases and J by 14 bases. The germline V gene has CDR1 SGHDN and CDR2 FVKESK. The CDR3 spans 15 residues. This CDR3 is CASSQDQTRGLARYF. The CDR3 coding sequence is TGTGCCAGCAGCCAGGATCAGACTCGAGGACTAGCGAGGTATTTT.

The sample holds a few counts of this clone. The chain couples TRBV10-2 to TRBJ2-7; the D is unclear. The V end lost 4 bases, the J end lost 9 bases, and 10 bases lay between the germline ends. Looked up from germline, CDR1 is WSHSY and CDR2 is SAAADI. The CDR3 covers 11 residues. In nucleotides, the CDR3 is TGCGCCAGCAGTGTAGCTACGACGCAGTACTTC. Amino acids: CASSVATTQYF.

This sequence joins TRBV29-1 and TRBJ2-7; TRBD2 matches 12 bases. The CDR3 spans 13 residues. Trimming cost V 3 bases and J 7 bases; bases outside gene matches: 4. The germline CDR1 and CDR2 sequences are SQVTM and ANQGSEA. CDR3 residues: CSVETSGGSEQYF. In nucleotides, the CDR3 is TGCAGCGTTGAGACTAGCGGGGGCTCTGAGCAGTACTTC.

This chain connects TRBV10-3 to TRBJ2-1; D call uncertain. CDR1 and CDR2 (germline): ENHRY, SYGVKD. Trimming removed 6 bases from V and 8 bases from J, with 17 bases in between. The CDR3 has 14 amino acids. This CDR3 is CAISSRTLTDEQFF. CDR3 nucleotide sequence: TGTGCCATCAGCTCACGGACCCTTACCGATGAGCAGTTCTTC.

The chain links TRBV27 to TRBJ2-5; D not resolved. Trimming cost V 5 bases and J 5 bases, with 12 bases left between them. The CDR3 consists of 13 residues. CDR1 and CDR2 (germline): MNHEY, SMNVEV (reference sequence). DNA of the CDR3: TGTGCCAGCAGTCTCAAAATGGGTGAGACCCAGTACTTC. Translation gives CASSLKMGETQYF.

The chain couples TRBV5-8 to TRBJ1-1; possible D gene TRBD1, 5 bases. Trimming took 2 bases from V and 10 from J, leaving 6 bases between them. This CDR3 has 10 residues. Looked up from germline, CDR1 is SGHTS and CDR2 is YDEGEE. In nucleotides, the CDR3 is TGTGCCAGCAGCTTAGGGGTAGCTTTCTTT. This codes for CASSLGVAFF.

This sequence joins TRBV6-6 and TRBJ2-7; D is possibly TRBD1 (7 bases). This CDR3 has 15 residues. Germline V gene lookup returns CDR1 MNHNY and CDR2 SVGAGI (reference sequence). V dropped 5 bases and J dropped 0 bases, with 14 bases sitting between them. The CDR3 spells CASSPAGGSSYEQYF. The CDR3, as DNA: TGTGCCAGCAGTCCCGCAGGGGGGAGCTCCTACGAGCAGTACTTC.

V is TRBV15 and J is TRBJ1-3; D is ambiguous. V was clipped by 0 bases and J by 4 bases, with 10 bases between them. There are 15 residues in the CDR3. Germline CDR1 and CDR2: LNHNV and YYDKDF (reference sequence). The CDR3 DNA reads TGTGCCACCAGCAGAGACCTGTCTGCGGGAAACACCATATATTTT. Residues: CATSRDLSAGNTIYF.

In its sample, this clone was seen a few times. The chain joins TRBV10-3 to TRBJ1-1; TRBD1 is a possible D gene (6 bases). Per germline, CDR1 ENHRY and CDR2 SYGVKD. There are 14 residues in the CDR3. Trimming left V 4 bases short and J 0 bases short, with 9 bases between. CDR3 sequence: CAISGQGLNTEAFF. CDR3 nucleotide sequence: TGTGCCATCAGTGGCCAGGGGTTGAACACTGAAGCTTTCTTT.

This CDR3 reads CAISELSGINYNEQFF. As DNA, the CDR3 is TGTGCCATCAGTGAGTTGTCAGGGATCAACTACAATGAGCAGTTCTTC. The chain uses TRBV10-3 and TRBJ2-1; weak D call: TRBD1 (5 bases). The CDR3 totals 16 residues. Germline loops: CDR1 ENHRY, CDR2 SYGVKD. Trimming took 1 base from V and 3 from J, leaving 13 bases between them.

This clone has at least ten counts. The V and J genes are TRBV5-1 and TRBJ2-3; D possibly corresponds to TRBD2 (5 bases). V lost 0 bases and J lost 2, with 13 bases in between. Germline CDR1 reads SGHRS; CDR2 reads YFSETQ. This CDR3 has 16 amino acids. CDR3 residues: CASSLDPGLNTDTQYF. CDR3 in DNA: TGCGCCAGCAGCTTGGACCCGGGGTTGAACACAGATACGCAGTATTTT.

Remarks on this clone: Other DNA sequences in this sample translate to the same CDR3. V gene TRBV5-5 combines with J gene TRBJ2-7; no clear D. The CDR3 has 15 residues. V was shortened by 4 bases and J by 0 bases, with 14 bases between the two germline ends. Germline V gene data show CDR1 as SGHKS and CDR2 as YYEKEE (reference sequence). Written as DNA, the CDR3 is TGTGCCAGCAGCCTGGATCCGGACGTCTCCTACGAGCAGTACTTC. Encoded protein: CASSLDPDVSYEQYF.

The chain employs TRBV28 and TRBJ2-6, with 9 positions matching TRBD1. The trim removed 8 bases at V and 0 bases at J, leaving 5 bases unmatched. From germline, CDR1 is MDHEN and CDR2 SYDVKM. The CDR3 runs to 16 residues. In DNA form, the CDR3 reads TGTGCCAGCCTACAGGGGGCCTACTCTGGGGCCAACGTCCTGACTTTC. It encodes CASLQGAYSGANVLTF.

This clone has just one count. This chain connects TRBV27 to TRBJ2-1, with D hard to call. Trimming took off 10 bases at V and 0 bases at J, with 16 bases between the two ends. Germline V lookup: CDR1 MNHEY, CDR2 SMNVEV (reference sequence). CDR3 size: 15 residues. The chain's CDR3 is CAIANSVGSYNEQFF. The CDR3 bases are TGTGCCATCGCGAATTCCGTCGGCTCCTACAATGAGCAGTTCTTC.

This clone has only one observation. The chain has TRBV5-8 and TRBJ2-5; D remains unclear. Germline V CDR1 and CDR2: SGHTS, YDEGEE. This CDR3 region has 14 residues. Trimming took 6 bases from V and 2 from J, leaving 14 bases between them. CDR3 in amino acids: CASTIRQTQETQYF. The CDR3 nucleotides read TGTGCCAGCACCATCCGACAAACACAAGAGACCCAGTACTTC.

The chain uses TRBV18 and TRBJ2-7; tentatively, D is TRBD1 (6 bases). This CDR3 region has 17 residues. V lost 3 bases to trimming and J lost 5 bases, with 23 bases between them. The germline V gene encodes CDR1 KGHSH and CDR2 LQKENI. The CDR3 nucleotides are TGTGCCAGCTCACCCCAAATGGACAGAGCCGCGGGCCACGAGCAGTACTTC. Protein product: CASSPQMDRAAGHEQYF.

This chain joins TRBV6-1 and TRBJ2-7; D remains unclear. The germline gives CDR1 MNHNS, CDR2 SASEGT. The CDR3 has 15 residues. With 6 bases removed from V and 1 base from J, the gap between germline ends came to 16 bases. The CDR3 sequence is CASRIKIGVSYEQYF. CDR3 in DNA: TGTGCCAGCAGGATAAAAATTGGGGTATCCTACGAGCAGTACTTC.

The rearrangement links TRBV27 to TRBJ2-5; D might be TRBD2 (5 bases). V dropped 8 bases and J dropped 5 bases, with 15 bases sitting between them. Germline loops: CDR1 MNHEY, CDR2 SMNVEV (reference sequence). The CDR3 consists of 13 residues. The CDR3 spells CASARSSEETQYF. CDR3 sequence (DNA): TGTGCCAGCGCCAGGAGTAGCGAGGAGACCCAGTACTTC.

CDR3 protein: CASSSPGQGSANTGELFF. The CDR3 DNA reads TGTGCCAGCAGCAGCCCGGGACAGGGGTCTGCGAACACCGGGGAGCTGTTTTTT. The chain carries TRBV5-4 and TRBJ2-2; TRBD1 matches 10 bases. The V segment lost 4 bases and the J segment 0 bases; nucleotides outside the gene matches: 9. Germline CDR1 and CDR2: SGHNT and YYREEE (reference sequence). The CDR3 spans 18 residues.

The rearrangement joins TRBV10-3 to TRBJ1-2, with D hard to call. The V and J ends lost 5 bases and 5 bases respectively, with 15 bases between them. This CDR3 region has 14 residues. Germline-derived CDR1 and CDR2 are ENHRY and SYGVKD. CDR3 loop: CAISFSGGNYGYTF. The CDR3 DNA follows: TGTGCCATCAGTTTCTCTGGCGGTAATTATGGCTACACCTTC.

This sequence joins TRBV6-4 and TRBJ2-3; weak D call: TRBD2 (6 bases). Germline CDR1 reads MRHNA; CDR2 reads SNTAGT. The CDR3 covers 15 residues. V lost 3 bases, J lost 0 bases, and 10 bases lay in between. CDR3 region: CASSEGGSSTDTQYF. The CDR3 DNA reads TGTGCCAGCAGTGAGGGGGGATCTAGCACAGATACGCAGTATTTT.

The rearrangement links TRBV5-6 to TRBJ2-5; no definite D call. V was clipped by 1 base and J by 1 base, with 11 bases between them. The germline V gene has CDR1 SGHDT and CDR2 YYEEEE. This CDR3 spans 15 amino acids. CDR3 region: CASSLRRGLQETQYF. CDR3 sequence (DNA): TGTGCCAGCAGCTTGAGGCGTGGTCTCCAAGAGACCCAGTACTTC.

This clone has a handful of counts. The chain joins TRBV29-1 to TRBJ1-5; 8 bases fit TRBD1. The CDR3 length is 15 residues. Germline CDR1 SQVTM, CDR2 ANQGSEA. Trimming at V came to 4 bases and at J to 5 bases, leaving 10 bases not matched to a gene. The CDR3 is CSVAGGEESHQPQHF. The CDR3 coding sequence is TGCAGCGTTGCAGGGGGCGAAGAGAGTCATCAGCCCCAGCATTTT.